Sequencing of this T cell receptor beta chain was carried out in a study of glioma-infiltrating T cells. The study's findings and limits: Very few CDR3 sequences were shared between tissue and blood.

Amplification of TCR alpha and beta CDR3 regions from RNA used iRepertoire nested multiplex PCR. MiXCR was run by TCRdb on the multiplex PCR reads, yielding one entry per CDR3 protein. The data hold 110,000 or so distinct CDR3 sequences, with about 25% observed a single time. The germline V gene encodes CDR1 SGHAT and CDR2 FQNNGV. The V segment lost 3 bases and the J segment 6 bases; nucleotides outside the gene matches: 5. The CDR3 has 16 residues. Remarks on this clonotype: What it binds is unknown.

The chain is built from TRBV11-2 and TRBJ2-1; TRBD2 agrees at 13 bases. Sequenced: glioma tissue, nonneoplastic brain tissue, or PBMCs (not recorded which). The clonotype comes from a human donor with low-grade glioma or glioblastoma, undergoing nonglioma brain surgery, or in good health (not recorded which). The CDR3: CASSFPLAGGPNEQFF. The DNA for the CDR3 is TGTGCCAGCAGCTTCCCACTAGCGGGAGGGCCCAATGAGCAGTTCTTC.